What follows is one TCR beta chain and its context. Its recognized antigen is unknown. No clone much larger than this one lies a single base away; base qualities are absent. Reading from cysteine to phenylalanine, the CDR3 counts 16 amino acids. Just the 48-base CDR3 DNA is kept, in frame starting at base 1. Trimming at the junction amounts to 4 bases on V and 4 bases on J, and the germline ends lie 20 bases apart. CDR1 and CDR2 are read off the germline V gene as WSHSY and SAAADI. For the CD8 naive samples, CD45RO-negative cells were positively selected for CCR7, yielding a CD45RA+CCR7+ population from which TemRA cells were excluded. Donors were healthy HIV-negative adults with no recently reported acute infections or vaccinations. Only Caucasian adults living in Nashville, Tennessee, USA were represented among the donors. Blood was collected by leukapheresis, and PBMCs were isolated by Ficoll-Histopaque density gradient centrifugation and then cryopreserved in liquid nitrogen vapor phase. Analytical flow cytometry was used to check the purity and quantity of every magnetically sorted T cell population. Genomic DNA was isolated from each sorted fraction and quantified by UV absorbance on a Nanodrop 2000c.

This record belongs to a study of shared clonotypes between healthy human individuals (TCRdb year 2020). About the investigation overall: The cohort comprised a couple of women and three men aged 18 to 49 years. To increase sequencing depth and limit assay-specific biases, different laboratories used diverse techniques to prepare libraries and sequence TCR repertoires. To estimate repertoire size and how much clonotypes are shared between individuals, the study performed deep sequencing of blood TCR repertoires from a few healthy adults. Between about 0.9 and 10 billion PBMCs per donor were obtained by leukapheresis. For each donor, CD4 naive and CD4 memory were each given three plates, CD8 naive was given two plates, and CD8 memory was given one plate. The research as a whole found: Roughly 5.2% of naive CD4, roughly 3.6% of naive CD8, roughly 2.5% of memory CD4, and about 0.4% of memory CD8 clonotypes were shared across a few donors. Larger estimated clonotype richness was generally found for naive subsets than for memory subsets. Pairwise subsampling indicated that sequencing depth was expected to affect the degree of clonotype sharing among donors. Sampling was restricted to blood, and TCR repertoires in tissue are likely to differ from TCR repertoires in blood. The genetic and exposure-history diversity represented was limited by the small number of donors. Even with the large sequencing depth, rarefaction of the sorted-subset datasets indicated that sequencing was incomplete. Higher generation probabilities were observed for clonotypes shared by all four sorted-subset donors than for non-shared clonotypes.

Using the deep immunoSEQ assay, TCR CDR3 regions were amplified from genomic DNA by multiplex PCR. For each cell subset, the extracted genomic DNA was distributed evenly across all wells of several immunoSEQ 96-well plates, and each plate served as one replicate. Each replicate PCR for sorted subsets received approximately 200 ng genomic DNA, equal to about 29,000 T cell genomes. Purified libraries were measured with a Qubit 3.0 fluorometer, size-checked on a Bioanalyzer 2100, and measured again with the KAPA Library Quantification kit. Every immunoSEQ 96-well plate was sequenced on a dedicated single-read 150-cycle Illumina NextSeq 550 flow cell. For the original study's pipeline: Because only junctional sequences without quality scores were contained in the immunoSEQ output, filtering matching that applied to full-length reads could not be performed. Sequences were annotated with PyIR, a Python wrapper for IgBLAST v1.9, and V/J genes and CDR3 were assigned using IMGT germline references. Reads were removed for weak V/J assignments (E-value above 1e-6), missing CDR3, stop codons, out-of-frame junctions, or ambiguous translated residues. V3J clonotypes were defined as sequences sharing the same inferred V gene, J gene, and CDR3 amino acid sequence. To compute the percentage overlap between repertoires, the number of shared unique clonotypes was divided by the size of the smaller repertoire. RTK rarefaction, the Chao1 estimator, and Recon v2.1 estimates of unobserved clonotypes were used to assess repertoire richness. Generation probabilities were computed with OLGA for all TCRbeta clonotypes obtained by the gDNA method from several donors. Held by TCRdb, this immuneACCESS table contains in-frame sequences only and omits some clones. Under half of the omission traces to an unresolved V gene where checked; the cause of the rest is unknown. The V and J calls and clone size come from that table; D and trimming were worked out from the DNA. The sample profile shows about 600,000 clones; around 95% of them were found once. The ten largest clonotypes hold approximately 0.1% of the sample.

Source material: naive CD8+ T cells sorted from blood. The cell subset or site label on this specimen signifies: CD45RA+CCR7+. The source is a woman aged 25-40 years in good health. Recombination connected TRBV10-2 to TRBJ2-7, with a weak D call of TRBD2 (5 bases match). CDR3 protein: CASSAGSSSIGYEQYF. The nucleotide sequence reads as follows: TGCGCCAGCAGTGCGGGGTCTAGCTCTATTGGATACGAGCAGTACTTC.